The sample holds many counts of the clone carrying this TCR beta chain. TCRdb re-called the 5' RACE reads through MiXCR, storing one row per CDR3 protein. This table holds tens of thousands of distinct CDR3 sequences, roughly 5.3% found once. These data come from a study of CD8 T cells in ankylosing spondylitis. The sequencing sample was made of blood, either unsorted or a sorted T cell fraction (not recorded which). The sequence was collected from a male donor with ankylosing spondylitis or in good health (not recorded which).

The CDR3 sequence is CASSVARQGNTGELFF. CDR3 in DNA: TGTGCCAGCAGCGTAGCTAGGCAGGGCAACACCGGGGAGCTGTTTTTT. This chain connects TRBV9 to TRBJ2-2, with D possibly being TRBD1 (5 bases). This CDR3 is built from 16 residues. The V gene's germline CDR1 is SGDLS and CDR2 YYNGEE. Trimming pared 0 bases from V and 2 bases from J, leaving 11 bases between. The full variable domain, with the rest looked up from reference TRBV9 and TRBJ2-2, is DSGVTQTPKHLITATGQRVTLRCSPRSGDLSVYWYQQSLDQGLQFLIQYYNGEERAKGNILERFSAQQFPDLHSELNLSSLELGDSALYFCASSVARQGNTGELFFGEGSRLTVL.